The clone carrying this T cell receptor (beta chain) has only one observation. Germline V gives CDR1 GTSNPN, CDR2 SVGIG (reference sequence). V gave up 2 bases and J gave up 6 bases; unmatched junction bases: 10. This CDR3 region has 16 residues. The entry originates in a study of blood T cell repertoires in COVID-19. Across the whole study: Samples representing acute and convalescent COVID-19 were sourced from the United States, Italy and Spain. The cDNA or gDNA used as material had been derived from T cells, B-cell-depleted T cells, or PBMCs.

Under the authors' procedure: From reference gene primer amplification, estimates of nucleated cell counts were derived. Libraries were prepared by immunoSEQ multiplex PCR; TCRdb keeps only in-frame clonotypes and omits some of them. V and J calls and clone size come straight from that table; D and trimming were deduced from the DNA. The sample yields hundreds of thousands of clones, 92% seen once. Patients in Seattle were enrolled during active infection, then followed longitudinally. Material for sequencing was peripheral blood. The origin of this receptor is a man aged 60-69 years with COVID-19, enrolled during active disease. The rearrangement joins TRBV30 to TRBJ2-2; TRBD2 matches at 9 bases. CDR3: CAWSSSGTRRAGELFF. Here the CDR3 DNA reads TGTGCCTGGAGTTCTAGCGGGACGCGAAGGGCCGGGGAGCTGTTTTTT.